A single sample is the source of the 20 T cell receptor beta chains below, sequenced in a study of T-cell reconstitution after alpha-beta-depleted transplantation in children listed by TCRdb under 2016. Receptors were amplified or captured by PCR. The instrument was an Illumina HiSeq 2500. TCR libraries were prepared with molecular barcoding, using unique molecular identifiers to normalize TCRbeta repertoire quantification. The public reads were quality trimmed at Q25 with fastp and then assembled into clones with MiXCR by TCRdb, keeping productive beta chains. Each CDR3 protein appears once, grouped with its most common genes and DNA. This sample gives roughly 500,000 distinct CDR3 sequences in total; around 17% of them show up just once. Clones ranked in the top ten supply 3% to 4% of the sample. The sample was PBMCs from the stem cell graft donor, taken from the stem cell graft. Source of these receptors: a human donor who donated a stem cell graft to a child with acute lymphoblastic leukemia.

This clonotype was seen a handful of times. This chain links TRBV12-3 or TRBV12-4 with TRBJ1-2; no clear D. CDR3 length equals 12 residues. V lost 4 bases, J lost 9 bases, and 12 bases lay in between. The CDR3 nucleotides read TGTGCCAGCAGTTCGTGGCGGGTTCGCTACACCTTC. Protein sequence: CASSSWRVRYTF.

The gene calls are TRBV10-2 and TRBJ1-4, with a weak D call TRBD1 (5 bases). Looked up from germline, CDR1 is WSHSY and CDR2 is SAAADI. Trimming pared 8 bases from V and 0 bases from J, leaving 13 bases between. The CDR3 consists of 15 residues. Written as DNA, the CDR3 is TGCGCCAGCGCCCATGCGGGGGCAACTAATGAAAAACTGTTTTTT. Translating gives CASAHAGATNEKLFF.

This clonotype was observed a few times. V gene TRBV7-9 combines with J gene TRBJ1-2; D gene ambiguous. The CDR3 extends over 11 amino acids. Germline V gives CDR1 SEHNR, CDR2 FQNEAQ (reference sequence). CDR3 DNA sequence: TGTTGGGGATGGGGTATAAATGGCTACACCTTC. Translation gives CWGWGINGYTF.

This clonotype turned up a few times. The CDR3: CASSFSAGGMDEQFF. DNA of the CDR3: TGTGCCAGCAGTTTTTCAGCGGGAGGGATGGATGAGCAGTTCTTC. This sequence joins TRBV6-2 or TRBV6-3 and TRBJ2-1; the match to TRBD2 covers 10 bases. Per the germline V gene, CDR1 is MNHEY and CDR2 is SVGEGT. The ends lost 4 bases at V and 8 bases at J; junction bases unmatched: 8. The CDR3 runs 15 residues.

This chain uses TRBV5-5 with TRBJ1-1; tentatively, D is TRBD1 (5 bases). The CDR3 consists of 12 residues. Between the trimmed V and J ends, which lost 4 bases and 11 bases, there was a span of 15 bases. Germline V CDR1 and CDR2: SGHKS, YYEKEE (reference sequence). CDR3 nucleotide sequence: TGTGCCAGCAGCCCCCTAGGGGAGGACGCTTTCTTT. Encoded protein: CASSPLGEDAFF.

This clonotype came up a few times. The CDR3 reads CASSVTSFSGRSHNEQFF. CDR3 coding DNA: TGCGCCAGCAGCGTTACTTCCTTTAGCGGGAGATCCCACAATGAGCAGTTCTTC. The chain employs TRBV5-1 and TRBJ2-1; 9 bases are a match to TRBD2. CDR1 and CDR2 from the germline V gene are SGHRS and YFSETQ. V dropped 4 bases and J dropped 5; count of bases not matched to a gene: 16. This CDR3 is built from 18 residues. Supplemented by reference TRBV5-1 and TRBJ2-1, the full variable domain reads KAGVTQTPRYLIKTRGQQVTLSCSPISGHRSVSWYQQTPGQGLQFLFEYFSETQRNKGNFPGRFSGRQFSNSRSEMNVSTLELGDSALYLCASSVTSFSGRSHNEQFFGPGTRLTVL.

The chain combines TRBV5-1 with TRBJ2-5, with 7 bases lining up with TRBD2. The CDR3 extends over 14 amino acids. The junction had 3 bases not matched to a gene; V was cut back by 1 base and J by 3 bases. The germline CDR1 and CDR2 sequences are SGHRS and YFSETQ. CDR3 sequence (DNA): TGCGCCAGCAGCTTGTCGCTAGCGGAAGAGACCCAGTACTTC. The encoded protein is CASSLSLAEETQYF.

V gene TRBV5-6 combines with J gene TRBJ2-3; 7 positions match TRBD1. J lost 4 bases, V lost 4 bases, and 3 bases had no gene match. CDR3 length: 13 amino acids. CDR1 is SGHDT and CDR2 is YYEEEE in the germline V gene. The CDR3 sequence: CASSTTGPDTQYF. The CDR3 region has the DNA TGTGCCAGCAGCACGACAGGGCCAGATACGCAGTATTTT. Drawing the rest from reference TRBV5-6 and TRBJ2-3, the complete variable domain is DAGVTQSPTHLIKTRGQQVTLRCSPKSGHDTVSWYQQALGQGPQFIFQYYEEEERQRGNFPDRFSGHQFPNYSSELNVNALLLGDSALYLCASSTTGPDTQYFGPGTRLTVL.

There are many counts of this clonotype. The rearrangement uses TRBV7-9 and TRBJ2-3; TRBD2 matches at 8 bases. Germline loops: CDR1 SEHNR, CDR2 FQNEAQ (reference sequence). The CDR3 totals 15 residues. Losses at the gene ends were 4 bases for V and 6 bases for J; bases not matched to a gene: 9. The CDR3 loop reads CASSSGLEYSDTQYF. CDR3 sequence (DNA): TGTGCCAGCAGCTCGGGACTAGAGTATTCGGATACGCAGTATTTT.

The chain uses TRBV27 and TRBJ2-2; 15 positions agree with TRBD2. J gave up 5 bases and V 6 bases, and 7 bases lay outside the gene matches. From germline, CDR1 is MNHEY and CDR2 SMNVEV (reference sequence). The CDR3 extends over 17 amino acids. The CDR3 protein is CASRTGLAGGQTGELFF. The CDR3 coding sequence is TGTGCCAGCAGAACGGGACTAGCGGGAGGTCAGACCGGGGAGCTGTTTTTT.

This clonotype has more than one count but fewer than ten. The rearrangement uses TRBV12-5 and TRBJ2-2; D remains ambiguous. Germline V gene lookup returns CDR1 LGHNT and CDR2 FRNRAP. Trimming cost V 1 base and J 2 bases, with 8 bases left between them. This CDR3 comprises 15 residues. This CDR3 reads CASGLGNGNTGELFF. CDR3 coding DNA: TGTGCTAGTGGTTTGGGAAATGGCAACACCGGGGAGCTGTTTTTT.

The gene calls are TRBV19 and TRBJ2-7; a weak D match, TRBD2 (6 bases). V was clipped by 4 bases and J by 0 bases, with 16 bases between them. Germline lookup yields CDR1 LNHDA and CDR2 SQIVND (reference sequence). CDR3 length: 16 amino acids. The CDR3 DNA follows: TGTGCCAGTAGTAAGATGGACTATTCCTCCTCCTACGAGCAGTACTTC. Translated: CASSKMDYSSSYEQYF. Complete variable domain (other parts from reference TRBV19 and TRBJ2-7): DGGITQSPKYLFRKEGQNVTLSCEQNLNHDAMYWYRQDPGQGLRLIYYSQIVNDFQKGDIAEGYSVSREKKESFPLTVTSAQKNPTAFYLCASSKMDYSSSYEQYFGPGTRLTVT.

This rearrangement joins TRBV2 to TRBJ2-1; D call uncertain. V was pared by 3 bases and J by 6 bases, with 18 bases between. CDR3 length: 16 residues. Looked up from germline, CDR1 is SNHLY and CDR2 is FYNNEI. The CDR3 sequence: CASSEEKGMTVNEQFF. The CDR3 bases are TGTGCCAGCAGTGAGGAGAAGGGCATGACCGTCAATGAGCAGTTCTTC.

The chain carries TRBV5-1 and TRBJ1-2, with D unclear. Germline V gene sequence: CDR1 SGHRS, CDR2 YFSETQ. This CDR3 is built from 15 residues. V was shortened by 0 bases and J by 1 base, with 10 bases between the two germline ends. The CDR3 region has the DNA TGCGCCAGCAGCTTGGACCTTCAGTATAACTATGGCTACACCTTC. Translation: CASSLDLQYNYGYTF.

The DNA of the CDR3 is TGCAGCGTTGTATCTGGAAGGGGGACCGGGGAGCTGTTTTTT. This gives the protein CSVVSGRGTGELFF. J is TRBJ2-2 and V is TRBV29-1; tentative D call: TRBD1 (6 bases). The CDR3 sequence is 14 residues long. Germline lookup yields CDR1 SQVTM and CDR2 ANQGSEA. Between the trimmed V and J ends, which lost 4 bases and 5 bases, there was a span of 14 bases.

Here the CDR3 reads CASSSGGFNQPQHF. The CDR3 bases are TGTGCCAGCAGCTCCGGGGGTTTCAATCAGCCCCAGCATTTT. The chain uses TRBV7-9 and TRBJ1-5, with a tentative D call TRBD1 (5 bases). Germline values: CDR1 SEHNR, CDR2 FQNEAQ (reference sequence). Trimming removed 4 bases at V and 3 bases at J, with 10 bases between. CDR3 size: 14 residues. Full variable domain (remainder filled in from reference TRBV7-9 and TRBJ1-5): DTGVSQNPRHKITKRGQNVTFRCDPISEHNRLYWYRQTLGQGPEFLTYFQNEAQLEKSRLLSDRFSAERPKGSFSTLEIQRTEQGDSAMYLCASSSGGFNQPQHFGDGTRLSIL.

The chain has TRBV27 and TRBJ2-7; D remains unclear. This CDR3 region has 16 residues. V lost 5 bases and J lost 3, with 20 bases in between. Germline loops: CDR1 MNHEY, CDR2 SMNVEV (reference sequence). The CDR3: CASSNDYDVPSYEQYF. The CDR3 DNA sequence: TGTGCCAGCAGTAATGATTACGACGTACCAAGCTACGAGCAGTACTTC.

The sample holds a few counts of this clonotype. CDR3 region: CASSYRDRSQETQYF. As DNA, the CDR3 is TGCGCCAGCAGCTACCGGGACAGGTCCCAAGAGACCCAGTACTTC. The chain joins TRBV5-1 to TRBJ2-5, with TRBD1 matching over 8 bases. V gave up 3 bases and J gave up 1 base; unmatched junction bases: 5. The CDR3 loop spans 15 amino acids. Germline lookup yields CDR1 SGHRS and CDR2 YFSETQ.

V and J are TRBV5-1 and TRBJ1-4; D call uncertain. There are 14 residues in the CDR3. V lost 2 bases to trimming and J lost 0 bases, with 5 bases between them. Per germline, CDR1 SGHRS and CDR2 YFSETQ. The CDR3 protein is CASSLEATNEKLFF. The CDR3 DNA reads TGCGCCAGCAGCTTAGAAGCAACTAATGAAAAACTGTTTTTT.

V gene TRBV20-1 combines with J gene TRBJ2-1, with 15 bases aligning to TRBD2. Germline lookup yields CDR1 DFQATT and CDR2 SNEGSKA (reference sequence). V gave up 2 bases and J gave up 0 bases; unmatched junction bases: 14. The CDR3 consists of 21 residues. As DNA, the CDR3 is TGCAGTGCTAGATTTGACGTCGGACTAGCGGGAGGGCCGGGCTCCTACAATGAGCAGTTCTTC. It yields the protein CSARFDVGLAGGPGSYNEQFF.